This T cell receptor beta chain was recorded in a study of blood T cell repertoires in COVID-19. Background on the study: The United States, Italy and Spain supplied acute and convalescent COVID-19 samples. The cDNA or gDNA used as material had been derived from T cells, B-cell-depleted T cells, or PBMCs.

TCRdb keeps only in-frame clones here, not all; method: immunoSEQ multiplex PCR. This sample has approximately 92,000 clones, with approximately 80% found just once. Germline V lookup: CDR1 SNHLY, CDR2 FYNNEI. Trimming took 2 bases from V and 7 from J; bases not matched to a gene: 1. The CDR3 covers 13 residues. This clonotype was sampled from a man over 45 with acute or convalescent COVID-19. The chain carries TRBV2 and TRBJ1-4; 7 bases map to TRBD1. Material for sequencing was peripheral blood. CDR3 nucleotide sequence: TGTGCCAGCAGTGAACAGGGGGTTGAAAAACTGTTTTTT. Translation gives CASSEQGVEKLFF.